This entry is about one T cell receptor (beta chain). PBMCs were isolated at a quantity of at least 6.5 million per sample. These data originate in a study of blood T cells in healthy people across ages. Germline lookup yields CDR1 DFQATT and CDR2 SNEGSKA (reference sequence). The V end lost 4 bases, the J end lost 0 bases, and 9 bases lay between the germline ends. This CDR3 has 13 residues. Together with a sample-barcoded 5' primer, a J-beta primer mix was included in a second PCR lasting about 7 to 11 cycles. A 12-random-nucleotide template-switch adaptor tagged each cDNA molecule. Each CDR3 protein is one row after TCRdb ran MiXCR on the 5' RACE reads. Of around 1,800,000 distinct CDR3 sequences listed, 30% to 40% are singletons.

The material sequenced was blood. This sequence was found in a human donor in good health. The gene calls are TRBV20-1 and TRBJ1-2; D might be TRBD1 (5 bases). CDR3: CSATSGSNYGYTF. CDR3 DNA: TGCAGTGCTACCTCAGGGTCTAACTATGGCTACACCTTC.